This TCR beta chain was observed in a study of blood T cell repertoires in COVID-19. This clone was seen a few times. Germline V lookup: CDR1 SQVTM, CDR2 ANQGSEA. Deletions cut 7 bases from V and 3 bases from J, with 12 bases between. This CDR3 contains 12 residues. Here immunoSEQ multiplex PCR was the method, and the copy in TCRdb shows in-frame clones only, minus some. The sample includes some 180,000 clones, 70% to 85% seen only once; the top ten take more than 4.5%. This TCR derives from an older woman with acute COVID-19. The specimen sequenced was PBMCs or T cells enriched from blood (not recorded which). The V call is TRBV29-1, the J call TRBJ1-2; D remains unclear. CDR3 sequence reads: CSGSGGDYGYTF. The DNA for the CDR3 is TGCAGCGGGTCCGGAGGCGACTATGGCTACACCTTC.